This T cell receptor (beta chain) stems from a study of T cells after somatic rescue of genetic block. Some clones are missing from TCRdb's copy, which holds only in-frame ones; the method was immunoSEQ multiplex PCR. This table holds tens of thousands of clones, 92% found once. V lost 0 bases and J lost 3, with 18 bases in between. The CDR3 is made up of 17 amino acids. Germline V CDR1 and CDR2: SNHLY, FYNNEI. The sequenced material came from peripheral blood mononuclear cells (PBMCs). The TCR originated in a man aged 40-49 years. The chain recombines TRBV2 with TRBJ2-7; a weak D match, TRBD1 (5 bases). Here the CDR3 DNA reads TGTGCCAGCAGTGAAGCAGGGGTAGACAGCATCTACTACGAGCAGTACTTC. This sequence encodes CASSEAGVDSIYYEQYF.